A single sample is the source of the 18 T cell receptor beta chains below, sequenced in a study of CD4 T cells in relation to SARS-CoV-2 and coronaviruses. Profiled with immunoSEQ multiplex PCR; TCRdb holds only in-frame clones, not every one. Here the sample spans approximately 20,000 clones, approximately 77% being singletons. Which antigens these TCRs recognize remains unknown. CD4+ T cells from unexposed donors were obtained before the COVID-19 pandemic (2011-2018). Isolation of CD4+ T cells took place after less than 13 days in culture. The sequencing input was CD4+ T cells from PBMCs, cultured in vitro. The receptors come from a human donor in good health.

The chain carries TRBV4-1 and TRBJ2-3; D may match TRBD1 or TRBD2 (5 bases each). There are 18 residues in the CDR3. V dropped 0 bases and J dropped 0 bases, with 16 bases sitting between them. Germline V gene lookup returns CDR1 MGHRA and CDR2 YSYEKL. The chain's CDR3 is CASSQDRSRGASTDTQYF. CDR3 coding DNA: TGCGCCAGCAGCCAAGATCGGAGTAGAGGGGCCAGCACAGATACGCAGTATTTT.

This chain links TRBV3-1 (or the pseudogene TRBV3-2) with TRBJ2-7, with 10 bases identical to TRBD2. The CDR3 spans 15 residues. Germline V CDR1 and CDR2: LGHDT, YNNKEL (reference sequence). V lost 0 bases and J lost 10; bases outside the gene matches: 9. CDR3 region: CASSQDTSGAYGQYF. The CDR3 DNA reads as TGTGCCAGCAGCCAAGACACTAGCGGGGCGTACGGACAGTACTTC.

The gene calls are TRBV11-2 and TRBJ1-3, with TRBD1 identical over 12 bases. The CDR3 totals 19 residues. V was clipped by 0 bases and J by 4 bases; unmatched bases: 10. Germline CDR1 and CDR2: SGHAT and FQNNGV. CDR3 sequence (DNA): TGTGCCAGCAGCTTAGATCGAAGGGGACAGGGGGCGCGAGGAAACACCATATATTTT. Translation gives CASSLDRRGQGARGNTIYF.

CDR3 amino acids: CASSPDRRSTDTQYF. The DNA of the CDR3 is TGTGCCAGCAGTCCCGACAGGCGATCCACAGATACGCAGTATTTT. This rearrangement joins TRBV28 to TRBJ2-3; perhaps TRBD1 as D (6 bases). CDR1 and CDR2 (germline): MDHEN, SYDVKM. This CDR3 spans 15 amino acids. Trimming pared 5 bases from V and 2 bases from J, leaving 14 bases between.

The V call is TRBV24-1, the J call TRBJ1-1; 9 bases are a match to TRBD1. Germline CDR1 reads KGHDR; CDR2 reads SFDVKD. V shed 3 bases and J 6 bases; nucleotides not matched to a gene: 1. The CDR3 runs to 13 residues. The CDR3 loop reads CATSDRQGAEAFF. CDR3 sequence (DNA): TGTGCCACCAGTGATCGACAGGGGGCTGAAGCTTTCTTT.

The chain carries TRBV5-5 and TRBJ2-2; the D gene is possibly TRBD2 (5 bases). V was shortened by 5 bases and J by 0 bases, with 14 bases between the two germline ends. In germline, CDR1 is SGHKS, CDR2 YYEKEE (reference sequence). The CDR3 extends over 16 amino acids. CDR3 coding DNA: TGTGCCAGCAGACATCGGGGAGATGCGAACACCGGGGAGCTGTTTTTT. Its protein product is CASRHRGDANTGELFF.

J is TRBJ2-7 and V is TRBV3-1 (or the pseudogene TRBV3-2); TRBD1 matches at 7 bases. The CDR3 loop spans 17 amino acids. The V segment lost 1 base and the J segment 2 bases; nucleotides outside the gene matches: 11. Germline CDR1 LGHDT, CDR2 YNNKEL (reference sequence). Here the CDR3 DNA reads TGTGCCAGCAGCCAAGCAGTCCAGGGGGTACACCCCTACGAGCAGTACTTC. Its translation is CASSQAVQGVHPYEQYF.

The rearrangement links TRBV27 to TRBJ1-5, with D hard to call. The CDR3 length is 14 residues. V was pared by 3 bases and J by 5 bases, with 11 bases between. Per the germline V gene, CDR1 is MNHEY and CDR2 is SMNVEV (reference sequence). CDR3 sequence: CASSFRILDQPQHF. For the CDR3, the DNA is TGTGCCAGCAGTTTCAGGATTCTCGATCAGCCCCAGCATTTT.

The CDR3 spells CASSTAGGSETQYF. In DNA form, the CDR3 reads TGTGCCAGCAGTACCGCAGGGGGCTCAGAGACCCAGTACTTC. J is TRBJ2-5 and V is TRBV27, with TRBD1 identical over 8 bases. The CDR3 sequence is 14 residues long. CDR1 is MNHEY and CDR2 is SMNVEV in the germline V gene (reference sequence). V dropped 5 bases and J dropped 4; count of bases not matched to a gene: 6.

This clone has just one count. The chain carries TRBV3-1 (or the pseudogene TRBV3-2) and TRBJ2-7; possibly TRBD2 for D (5 bases). This CDR3 is built from 17 residues. Germline V gene data show CDR1 as LGHDT and CDR2 as YNNKEL (reference sequence). Trimming stripped 0 bases from V and 2 bases from J, with 17 bases between. In DNA, the CDR3 is TGTGCCAGCAGCCAAGATAGGGCGGGCACCCTCACCTACGAGCAGTACTTC. Translated, it gives CASSQDRAGTLTYEQYF.

The chain links TRBV10-3 to TRBJ1-2, with no clear D. V shed 3 bases and J shed 4 bases, with 3 bases lying between them. Germline assignment: CDR1 ENHRY and CDR2 SYGVKD. This CDR3 region has 11 residues. The CDR3 here is CAISDSYGYTF. The CDR3 nucleotides are TGTGCCATCAGTGACAGCTATGGCTACACCTTC.

This chain connects TRBV3-1 (or the pseudogene TRBV3-2) to TRBJ2-1; TRBD2 agrees at 7 bases. Germline V gives CDR1 LGHDT, CDR2 YNNKEL (reference sequence). The CDR3 consists of 20 residues. The trim removed 6 bases at V and 0 bases at J, leaving 20 bases unmatched. The DNA of the CDR3 is TGTGCCAGCAGACTAACTAGCGACTCTTCATTTTCAAGCTCCTACAATGAGCAGTTCTTC. Protein: CASRLTSDSSFSSSYNEQFF.

This clone was observed once. The chain recombines TRBV5-1 with TRBJ1-1, with 8 bases lining up with TRBD1. This CDR3 has 13 residues. V shed 4 bases and J 6 bases; nucleotides not matched to a gene: 5. Germline V lookup: CDR1 SGHRS, CDR2 YFSETQ. The CDR3 is CASSHGQGSEAFF. DNA of the CDR3: TGCGCCAGCAGCCACGGACAGGGCTCTGAAGCTTTCTTT.

In its sample, this clone was seen once. V gene TRBV6-1 combines with J gene TRBJ2-7, with D perhaps TRBD1 (7 bases). Trimming took off 2 bases at V and 7 bases at J, with 18 bases between the two ends. In germline, CDR1 is MNHNS, CDR2 SASEGT. The CDR3 runs to 15 residues. The CDR3 protein is CASSENAGGREEQYF. Here the CDR3 DNA reads TGTGCCAGCAGTGAAAACGCAGGGGGGCGTGAGGAGCAGTACTTC.

V is TRBV30 and J is TRBJ1-4; D is perhaps TRBD1 (5 bases). Germline CDR1 and CDR2: GTSNPN and SVGIG (reference sequence). The CDR3 length is 14 residues. With 5 bases removed from V and 7 bases from J, the gap between germline ends came to 17 bases. The CDR3 sequence is CAWGRDSGGEKLFF. The CDR3 bases are TGTGCCTGGGGTCGGGACTCTGGAGGTGAAAAACTGTTTTTT. The variable domain in full, completed from reference TRBV30 and TRBJ1-4, reads SQTIHQWPATLVQPVGSPLSLECTVEGTSNPNLYWYRQAAGRGLQLLFYSVGIGQISSEVPQNLSASRPQDRQFILSSKKLLLSDSGFYLCAWGRDSGGEKLFFGSGTQLSVL.

This clone was seen a few times. The chain joins TRBV5-6 to TRBJ2-2; D not certain. The V gene lost 2 bases and the J gene lost 6 bases, with 2 bases spanning the gap. Looked up from germline, CDR1 is SGHDT and CDR2 is YYEEEE. This CDR3 is 11 amino acids long. The CDR3 DNA reads as TGTGCCAGCAGCTTATCCGGGGAGCTGTTTTTT. Protein: CASSLSGELFF.

This sequence joins TRBV30 and TRBJ2-5; D ambiguous. CDR1 and CDR2 (germline): GTSNPN, SVGIG (reference sequence). The CDR3 runs 13 residues. Trimming took 2 bases from V and 3 from J, leaving 10 bases between them. As DNA, the CDR3 is TGTGCCTGGAGTATACAATGGAAAGAGACCCAGTACTTC. This codes for CAWSIQWKETQYF.

This clone was recorded once. V usage is TRBV6-2 or TRBV6-3 and J usage is TRBJ2-7; 15 bases agree with TRBD2. The CDR3 is 19 amino acids. V dropped 2 bases and J dropped 6; count of bases not matched to a gene: 14. Germline assignment: CDR1 MNHEY and CDR2 SVGEGT. The CDR3 sequence is CASSYPGLAGGLFGSEQYF. The CDR3 DNA reads as TGTGCCAGCAGTTACCCCGGACTAGCGGGAGGGCTCTTCGGCTCCGAGCAGTACTTC.